This T cell receptor beta chain is from a study of blood T cell repertoires in COVID-19 (dated by TCRdb to the early 2020s). In terms of the full investigation: Samples covering the acute and convalescent phases of COVID-19 were provided by collaborators in the United States, Italy and Spain. The dataset comprised deeply sampled blood TCRbeta repertoires from subjects exposed to, actively infected with, or recovered from COVID-19. Sample metadata almost always included a de-identified subject ID, COVID-19 status, age in years and sex. HLA class I and class II types, where available, came from metadata supplied by the sample provider rather than from assay-based typing. The prospective study material was composed of cDNA or gDNA derived from T cells, B-cell-depleted T cells, or PBMCs. The repertoires were made available in a free public database intended to serve as a resource for research on the immune response to SARS-CoV-2. Samples came from the ongoing ImmuneRACE study (first 160 participants) plus 1,254 subjects from 6 global collaborators.

Points the paper makes about the study in general: Clinical and demographic metadata were provided uncurated, with the amount varying by source and participant.

The immunoSEQ Assay, a bias-controlled multiplex PCR, was used to amplify TCRbeta CDR3 regions from genomic DNA. Turning to the authors' computational methods: Nucleated cell counts per sample were estimated from amplification of reference gene primers within the assay. To quantify the absolute abundance of each unique TCRbeta CDR3 rearrangement, sequence reads were collapsed and filtered. For each sample, productive Simpson clonality was calculated as the square root of Simpson's diversity index across productive rearrangements. Not all clones reach the TCRdb copy of this immuneACCESS table, which keeps in-frame sequences only. Checked studies attribute under half of the gap to unresolved V genes and leave the rest unexplained. V and J calls and clone size follow that table, whereas D and trimming were derived from the DNA. Within this sample are roughly 42,000 clones, with 60% to 85% of them counted one time only. The ten top clones hold roughly 30% of the sample.

This clone turned up a few times. Its antigen remains undetermined. No much larger clone is present one base from it, and per-base qualities are unavailable. The collaborating institutions used their own protocols to collect whole blood in K2EDTA tubes. For TCRbeta analysis, collaborators shipped samples as frozen whole blood, isolated PBMCs, or DNA extracted from either of those sample types. This TCR was sampled from a woman over 75 with acute or convalescent COVID-19. Sequenced input: peripheral blood.

CDR3 protein: CASSPGTSGTHEQYF. The nucleotide sequence is given as TGTGCCAGCAGCCCCGGGACTAGCGGGACCCACGAGCAGTACTTC. The chain is encoded by TRBV9 joined to TRBJ2-7, with 13 bases in between that match TRBD2. CDR3 length: 15 amino acids, cysteine to phenylalanine. CDR3 DNA only is kept here, 45 bases in frame from base 1. After removal of 4 bases from V and 5 bases from J, the junction retains 6 bases not matched to a gene. Looking up the germline V gene yields CDR1 SGDLS and CDR2 YYNGEE.